This T cell receptor (beta chain) derives from a study of cytomegalovirus exposure and HLA in healthy donors. About the study: Earlier, 100 million to 130 million unique TCR beta sequences were recovered from around 200 million T cells by an analysis. Study conclusions and caveats: Both high specificity and high sensitivity reportedly marked the classifier's diagnosis of cytomegalovirus status.

Both 60 Vbeta primers and 13 Jbeta primers went into the PCR. Some clones are missing from TCRdb's copy, which holds only in-frame ones; the method was immunoSEQ multiplex PCR. The sample includes about 250,000 clones, roughly 70% seen only once; the top ten take under 3%. Per germline, CDR1 SGHRS and CDR2 YFSETQ. The CDR3 has 16 amino acids. V lost 4 bases to trimming and J lost 6 bases; unmatched junction nucleotides: 10. As to this clone: Its specificity is unknown.

This sequence joins TRBV5-1 and TRBJ2-1; TRBD2 matches 10 bases. The origin of this receptor is a female donor in good health and CMV-seronegative. The sequenced sample was PBMCs. This CDR3 is CASSRAASGSFNEQFF. CDR3 sequence (DNA): TGCGCCAGCAGCAGAGCGGCTAGCGGGAGTTTCAATGAGCAGTTCTTC.